Listed here are 5 T cell receptor beta chains from one sample, sequenced in a study of PD-1 blockade in classical Hodgkin lymphoma. Assay: immunoSEQ multiplex PCR; the TCRdb copy retains only in-frame clones and omits some. The sample lists 20,000 or so clones, about 91% occurring once. Time point given: newly diagnosed, previously untreated cHL patient sample. Magnetic negative selection was used to purify CD4+ T cells from thawed PBMCs. Sequencing was carried out using CD4+ T cells from blood. These receptors came from a human donor with classical Hodgkin lymphoma.

This clone was observed a single time. The chain employs TRBV7-2 and TRBJ2-6; D is undetermined. V shed 4 bases and J shed 2 bases, with 9 bases lying between them. The CDR3 totals 15 residues. Germline CDR1 is SGHTA and CDR2 is FQGNSA. CDR3 in DNA: TGTGCCAGCAGCTCCCAAGGTACTGGGGCCAACGTCCTGACTTTC. This encodes CASSSQGTGANVLTF.

The genes are TRBV2 and TRBJ2-7, with 7 bases identical to TRBD1. The CDR3 runs to 14 residues. Germline V gene sequence: CDR1 SNHLY, CDR2 FYNNEI. Trimming removed 8 bases from V and 3 bases from J; junction bases left unmatched: 10. The CDR3 protein is CASQRVAGGYEQYF. The CDR3 bases are TGTGCCAGCCAGAGGGTGGCAGGGGGCTACGAGCAGTACTTC. Filled out from reference TRBV2 and TRBJ2-7, the complete variable domain reads EPEVTQTPSHQVTQMGQEVILRCVPISNHLYFYWYRQILGQKVEFLVSFYNNEISEKSEIFDDQFSVERPDGSNFTLKIRSTKLEDSAMYFCASQRVAGGYEQYFGPGTRLTVT.

The CDR3 here is CASSKEAGNTIYF. In DNA, the CDR3 is TGTGCCAGCTCGAAGGAGGCTGGAAACACCATATATTTT. The rearrangement uses TRBV18 and TRBJ1-3; D is unresolved. Germline values: CDR1 KGHSH, CDR2 LQKENI. V gave up 6 bases and J gave up 2 bases, with 8 bases separating them. This CDR3 comprises 13 residues.

The genes are TRBV19 and TRBJ1-2; tentative D call: TRBD1 (6 bases). The CDR3 contains 15 residues. The germline V gene encodes CDR1 LNHDA and CDR2 SQIVND (reference sequence). Trimming shortened V by 0 bases and J by 0 bases, and 8 bases separated the two germline ends. The CDR3 is CASSIDGGPNYGYTF. The DNA of the CDR3 is TGTGCCAGTAGTATAGACGGGGGCCCTAACTATGGCTACACCTTC.

V and J are TRBV30 and TRBJ2-5; D call uncertain. Germline assignment: CDR1 GTSNPN and CDR2 SVGIG (reference sequence). The CDR3 runs to 12 residues. V shed 3 bases and J shed 2 bases, with 7 bases lying between them. The CDR3 region has the DNA TGTGCCTGGAGGGCGGCTCAAGAGACCCAGTACTTC. It codes for CAWRAAQETQYF.